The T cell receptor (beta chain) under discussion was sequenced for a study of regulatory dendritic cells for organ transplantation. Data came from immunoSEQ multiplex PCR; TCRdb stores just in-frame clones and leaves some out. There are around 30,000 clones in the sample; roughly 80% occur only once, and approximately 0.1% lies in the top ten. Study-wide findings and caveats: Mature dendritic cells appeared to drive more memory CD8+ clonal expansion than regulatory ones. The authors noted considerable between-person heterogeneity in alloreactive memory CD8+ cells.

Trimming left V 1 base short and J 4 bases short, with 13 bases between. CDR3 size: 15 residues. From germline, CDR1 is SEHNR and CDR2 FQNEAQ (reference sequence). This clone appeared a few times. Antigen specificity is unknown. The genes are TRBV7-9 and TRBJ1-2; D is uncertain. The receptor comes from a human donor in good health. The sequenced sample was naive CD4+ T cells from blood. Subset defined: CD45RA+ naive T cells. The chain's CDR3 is CASSLVDGNIYGYTF. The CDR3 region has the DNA TGTGCCAGCAGCTTAGTGGACGGGAACATCTATGGCTACACCTTC.